This TCR beta chain was sequenced for a study of cytomegalovirus exposure and HLA in healthy donors. Study in general: Of several hundred genotyped donors, 65% to 85% clustered with self-reported Caucasian donors. Notes on the study in general: The study had only CMV serostatus as immune exposure information.

The germline CDR1 and CDR2 sequences are MNHEY and SVGAGI. The CDR3 extends over 14 amino acids. J lost 3 bases, V lost 7 bases, and 5 bases had no gene match. This PCR relied on a set of 60 Vbeta primers and 13 Jbeta primers. Under the authors' procedure: Around 11 million of some 80 million unique TCR beta chains were shared, per a later count. The assay was immunoSEQ multiplex PCR, and TCRdb's table has in-frame clones only and misses some. V, J and clone size reflect that table, while D and trimming were determined from the DNA. The sample consists of approximately 45,000 clones, 55% to 75% of them appearing once. On this clone itself: Antigen: not known.

The chain links TRBV6-5 to TRBJ2-7; 11 bases line up with TRBD2. The specimen sequenced was PBMCs. The TCR was taken from a woman aged 25 to 39 in good health and CMV-seronegative. The CDR3 nucleotides read TGTGCCAGCACGCCCGGGACTAGCGGCTACGAGCAGTACTTC. This codes for CASTPGTSGYEQYF.